The next 15 T cell receptor beta chains were all read from a single sample in a study of cytomegalovirus exposure and HLA in healthy donors (TCRdb year 2017). The library was obtained by the immunoSEQ multiplex PCR assay. For the multiplex PCR, a mixture combining 60 forward primers for TCR Vbeta segments and 13 reverse primers for TCR Jbeta segments was used. The table comes from immuneACCESS by way of TCRdb, which keeps in-frame sequences with V and J called. Part of the clones is missing from these tables; in studies checked, under half for an unresolved V gene and the rest for unknown reasons. Here the sample has some 130,000 clones; over 70% occur a single time. 2.2% of the sample is taken by the ten largest. The sample was PBMCs. The receptors here all came from a man aged 25-45 years in good health and CMV-seronegative.

V usage is TRBV5-1 and J usage is TRBJ2-3; 10 bases agree with TRBD2. Germline V lookup: CDR1 SGHRS, CDR2 YFSETQ. The CDR3 covers 16 residues. J lost 4 bases, V lost 2 bases, and 7 bases had no gene match. The CDR3 region is CASSLRASGSADTQYF. DNA of the CDR3: TGCGCCAGCAGCTTAAGGGCTAGCGGGAGCGCAGATACGCAGTATTTT. The full variable domain, rest sourced from reference TRBV5-1 and TRBJ2-3, is KAGVTQTPRYLIKTRGQQVTLSCSPISGHRSVSWYQQTPGQGLQFLFEYFSETQRNKGNFPGRFSGRQFSNSRSEMNVSTLELGDSALYLCASSLRASGSADTQYFGPGTRLTVL.

This clone appeared a single time. The chain uses TRBV15 and TRBJ2-5; 15 nucleotides agree with TRBD2. The end of the DNA is better explained by TRBJ2-7, so the J call may be wrong. The V gene's germline CDR1 is LNHNV and CDR2 YYDKDF (reference sequence). This CDR3 is built from 17 residues. CDR3 in amino acids: CATNAARRGLAGGEQYF. The DNA of the CDR3 is TGTGCCACCAACGCCGCCCGCCGGGGACTAGCGGGAGGCGAGCAGTACTTC.

The chain uses TRBV13 and TRBJ2-7; D remains ambiguous. The V end lost 2 bases, the J end lost 6 bases, and 8 bases lay between the germline ends. Germline CDR1 reads PRHDT; CDR2 reads FYEKMQ (reference sequence). The CDR3 length is 12 residues. This chain's CDR3 is CASSLTGLEQYF. Written as DNA, the CDR3 is TGTGCCAGCAGCTTAACTGGGCTCGAGCAGTACTTC.

This chain connects TRBV29-1 to TRBJ1-5; D possibly corresponds to TRBD1 (6 bases). Trimming cost V 6 bases and J 4 bases, with 10 bases left between them. From germline, CDR1 is SQVTM and CDR2 ANQGSEA. The CDR3 contains 12 residues. The CDR3: CSVGQQNQPQHF. In DNA form, the CDR3 reads TGCAGCGTAGGACAGCAAAATCAGCCCCAGCATTTT.

J is TRBJ2-1 and V is TRBV5-1, with a tentative D call TRBD1 (6 bases). Germline V gene data show CDR1 as SGHRS and CDR2 as YFSETQ. The CDR3 runs 16 residues. The V and J ends lost 0 bases and 5 bases respectively, with 15 bases between them. CDR3 in DNA: TGCGCCAGCAGCTTGGCCACAGGGCTAAGGGACAATGAGCAGTTCTTC. Residues: CASSLATGLRDNEQFF.

The rearrangement links TRBV28 to TRBJ1-1; D not certain. The CDR3 contains 12 residues. Germline loops: CDR1 MDHEN, CDR2 SYDVKM. V dropped 9 bases and J dropped 3 bases, with 11 bases sitting between them. The CDR3 protein is CASIIRDTEAFF. The CDR3 bases are TGTGCCAGTATCATCCGGGACACTGAAGCTTTCTTT. Full variable domain (missing parts from reference TRBV28 and TRBJ1-1): DVKVTQSSRYLVKRTGEKVFLECVQDMDHENMFWYRQDPGLGLRLIYFSYDVKMKEKGDIPEGYSVSREKKERFSLILESASTNQTSMYLCASIIRDTEAFFGQGTRLTVV.

V usage is TRBV27 and J usage is TRBJ2-7, with TRBD1 matching over 7 bases. Trimming cost V 0 bases and J 5 bases; bases outside gene matches: 7. This CDR3 is 15 amino acids long. Germline loops: CDR1 MNHEY, CDR2 SMNVEV (reference sequence). In DNA, the CDR3 is TGTGCCAGCAGTTTATCGGTCCAGGGGGTCAACGAGCAGTACTTC. The encoded protein is CASSLSVQGVNEQYF.

The chain carries TRBV29-1 and TRBJ1-1; no firm D call. V lost 0 bases and J lost 10, with 15 bases in between. Per germline, CDR1 SQVTM and CDR2 ANQGSEA. The CDR3 length is 13 residues. The CDR3 here is CSVEDLPGEGAFF. The DNA of the CDR3 is TGCAGCGTTGAAGATCTTCCCGGAGAAGGAGCTTTCTTT.

The gene calls are TRBV7-2 and TRBJ1-2; 7 bases fit TRBD1. J gave up 8 bases and V 5 bases, and 8 bases lay outside the gene matches. The CDR3 covers 13 residues. Germline V gene sequence: CDR1 SGHTA, CDR2 FQGNSA. The CDR3 protein is CASSRDRDQGYTF. Written as DNA, the CDR3 is TGTGCCAGCAGCCGGGACAGAGACCAAGGCTACACCTTC.

The CDR3 protein is CASSLAGPSGYTF. As DNA, the CDR3 is TGCGCCAGCAGCTTGGCAGGTCCCTCCGGCTACACCTTC. This chain joins TRBV5-1 and TRBJ1-2; no firm D call. Deletions cut 0 bases from V and 8 bases from J, with 11 bases between. CDR1 and CDR2 (germline): SGHRS, YFSETQ. This CDR3 is built from 13 residues.

As concerns this clone: In the same sample, other DNA sequences code for this CDR3. The chain links TRBV18 to TRBJ2-3; D possibly corresponds to TRBD2 (6 bases). Looked up from germline, CDR1 is KGHSH and CDR2 is LQKENI. The V end was cut by 0 bases, the J end by 3 bases, with 13 bases between. The length of the CDR3 is 16 residues. The CDR3 DNA is TGTGCCAGCTCACCACCCCTGGGAGGAAGTACAGATACGCAGTATTTT. Amino acids: CASSPPLGGSTDTQYF.

V gene TRBV6-6 combines with J gene TRBJ2-3, with 11 bases aligning to TRBD2. The CDR3 has 15 residues. Germline CDR1 is MNHNY and CDR2 is SVGAGI (reference sequence). The junction had 7 bases not matched to a gene; V was cut back by 8 bases and J by 3 bases. CDR3 in amino acids: CASGLAGGATDTQYF. CDR3 nucleotide sequence: TGTGCCAGCGGGCTAGCGGGGGGCGCGACAGATACGCAGTATTTT.

The V call is TRBV6-5, the J call TRBJ2-7, with 9 bases aligning to TRBD1. This CDR3 is built from 12 residues. Per the germline V gene, CDR1 is MNHEY and CDR2 is SVGAGI. Losses at the gene ends were 8 bases for V and 3 bases for J; bases not matched to a gene: 2. The CDR3 here is CASGDRVYEQYF. DNA of the CDR3: TGTGCCAGCGGGGACAGGGTCTACGAGCAGTACTTC.

This clone is a singleton in its sample. The chain carries TRBV6-4 and TRBJ1-1; no clear D. CDR3 length equals 15 residues. The germline V gene has CDR1 MRHNA and CDR2 SNTAGT. V dropped 6 bases and J dropped 0 bases, with 14 bases sitting between them. The CDR3 DNA follows: TGTGCCAGCAGGGAGGAAGGTTTGCTGAACACTGAAGCTTTCTTT. Encoded protein: CASREEGLLNTEAFF.

V is TRBV6-5 and J is TRBJ2-5; TRBD2 matches at 10 bases. Trimming at V came to 5 bases and at J to 4 bases, leaving 7 bases not matched to a gene. The CDR3 sequence is 15 residues long. Germline lookup yields CDR1 MNHEY and CDR2 SVGAGI. The CDR3 DNA sequence: TGTGCCAGCAGTCTCAGCGGGAGGGCCAGAGAGACCCAGTACTTC. Residues: CASSLSGRARETQYF.